The source of this T cell receptor beta chain is a study of blood T cell repertoires in COVID-19. Study at large: The analysed material was cDNA or gDNA that came from T cells, B-cell-depleted T cells, or PBMCs.

As processed by the authors: It was from reference gene primer amplification that nucleated cell counts were estimated. Only in-frame clones appear in the TCRdb table, and some are missing; sequencing was by immunoSEQ multiplex PCR. The DNA gave D and trimming, while V, J and clone size come from that table. The repertoire holds roughly 67,000 clones, with roughly 83% as singletons. The source material was peripheral blood. The TCR comes from a woman aged 55-75 years with acute or convalescent COVID-19.

CDR3 loop: CSFQGAISYEQYF. CDR3 coding DNA: TGCAGCTTTCAGGGGGCGATATCCTACGAGCAGTACTTC. V is TRBV29-1 and J is TRBJ2-7; 8 positions match TRBD1. CDR3 length: 13 residues. Losses at the gene ends were 8 bases for V and 1 base for J; bases not matched to a gene: 7. Germline V CDR1 and CDR2: SQVTM, ANQGSEA.